The 11 T cell receptor beta chains in this list originate from one sample, sequenced in a study of post-analysis software for immune sequencing data (dated by TCRdb to the mid-2010s). The full study reports these points: Patients showed significantly higher frequencies than controls for a handful of TRBV segments, among them TRBV5-6, TRBV5-1 and TRBV20-1.

Their cognate antigens are unknown. The receptor library was made with PCR. For sequencing, an Illumina HiSeq 2500 was employed. Unique molecular identifiers were incorporated into TCR beta cDNA libraries to reduce PCR and sequencing biases. TCRdb passed the public sequencing reads through fastp at Q25 and MiXCR, retaining productive beta sequences. One record per CDR3 amino acid sequence lists the most common genes and DNA. The sample table records fewer than 900,000 distinct CDR3 sequences; roughly 46% of these occur just once. The biggest ten clones account for roughly 4.9% of the sample. Sequenced sample: blood. The receptors were sampled from a girl aged 10 to 17 with multiple sclerosis.

The J gene is TRBJ1-2, the V gene TRBV20-1, with a weak D call TRBD1 (5 bases). V lost 3 bases and J lost 8, with 16 bases in between. Germline V gives CDR1 DFQATT, CDR2 SNEGSKA (reference sequence). There are 13 residues in the CDR3. CDR3 nucleotides: TGCAGTGCTAGTCACCAGGGAAGGATGGGCTACACCTTC. Its protein product is CSASHQGRMGYTF.

The rearrangement joins TRBV12-3 or TRBV12-4 to TRBJ2-7, with 7 nucleotides matching TRBD1. The length of the CDR3 is 13 residues. V lost 6 bases, J lost 6 bases, and 8 bases stayed unmatched. CDR3 amino acids: CASRKSTGFEQYF. The DNA for the CDR3 is TGTGCCAGCAGGAAGTCGACAGGGTTCGAGCAGTACTTC.

The rearrangement uses TRBV5-1 and TRBJ2-5; TRBD2 matches at 7 bases. The CDR3 is 18 amino acids. Germline CDR1 reads SGHRS; CDR2 reads YFSETQ. Trimming took 0 bases from V and 5 from J; bases not matched to a gene: 16. The CDR3 DNA reads as TGCGCCAGCAGCTTGGTGTCTTCGTGGGAGGGCCTCGGGGAGACCCAGTACTTC. It translates to CASSLVSSWEGLGETQYF. The full variable domain, with the rest looked up from reference TRBV5-1 and TRBJ2-5, is KAGVTQTPRYLIKTRGQQVTLSCSPISGHRSVSWYQQTPGQGLQFLFEYFSETQRNKGNFPGRFSGRQFSNSRSEMNVSTLELGDSALYLCASSLVSSWEGLGETQYFGPGTRLLVL.

This chain links TRBV7-6 with TRBJ1-4; D call uncertain. V was cut by 5 bases and J by 2 bases, with 9 bases left in between. CDR1 is SGHVS and CDR2 is FNYEAQ in the germline V gene. The CDR3 consists of 14 residues. CDR3 sequence (DNA): TGTGCCAGCAGCCGTGATGGGACTAATGAAAAACTGTTTTTT. This encodes CASSRDGTNEKLFF.

This clonotype turned up a few times. The chain employs TRBV7-9 and TRBJ2-4; 10 nucleotides match TRBD1. There are 17 residues in the CDR3. V was clipped by 5 bases and J by 2 bases; unmatched bases: 9. CDR1 is SEHNR, CDR2 FQNEAQ, per germline (reference sequence). The CDR3 DNA follows: TGTGCCAGCAGCCCCCCGACAGGGGGCAAGTCCAAAAACATTCAGTACTTC. It yields the protein CASSPPTGGKSKNIQYF.

This clonotype came up a few times. In DNA, the CDR3 is TGTGCCAGCAGCTTAGGGGACCTTTGGCTAGCCAAAAACATTCAGTACTTC. Translating gives CASSLGDLWLAKNIQYF. This chain connects TRBV11-2 to TRBJ2-4, with D perhaps matching TRBD1 or TRBD2 (5 bases each). With 1 base removed from V and 0 bases from J, the gap between germline ends came to 13 bases. The CDR3 is 17 amino acids. Looked up from germline, CDR1 is SGHAT and CDR2 is FQNNGV.

This clonotype was found many times. The gene calls are TRBV12-3 or TRBV12-4 and TRBJ2-1; 12 nucleotides agree with TRBD2. V lost 4 bases and J lost 10; bases outside the gene matches: 5. The CDR3 covers 14 residues. The DNA of the CDR3 is TGTGCCAGCAGTTCGACCGGGACTAGCGGGGAGCAGTTCTTC. Amino acid sequence: CASSSTGTSGEQFF.

CDR3 protein: CASSRTGLATDEQYF. The CDR3 DNA reads as TGCGCCAGCAGCCGTACCGGACTAGCTACCGACGAGCAGTACTTC. The gene calls are TRBV4-1 and TRBJ2-7, with 8 bases lining up with TRBD2. The J segment lost 5 bases and the V segment lost 4 bases, leaving 10 bases of the junction unmatched. The germline V gene has CDR1 MGHRA and CDR2 YSYEKL. The CDR3 runs to 15 residues.

Turning to this clonotype: The junction and the germline gene differ at one end; a read error may be behind it. The chain employs TRBV5-4 and TRBJ2-1; D perhaps matches TRBD1 (5 bases). The CDR3 has 14 amino acids. Germline CDR1 and CDR2: SGHNT and YYREEE (reference sequence). The CDR3 DNA reads as TGTGCCAGCATCTTGGACACGCGGTCTGCGGAGCAGTTCTTC. This translates into CASILDTRSAEQFF.

This clonotype was observed at least ten times. This chain connects TRBV29-1 to TRBJ1-5; D ambiguous. Between the trimmed V and J ends, which lost 4 bases and 3 bases, there was a span of 7 bases. The CDR3 consists of 12 residues. Looked up from germline, CDR1 is SQVTM and CDR2 is ANQGSEA. CDR3 sequence reads: CSVGSPNQPQHF. The CDR3, as DNA: TGCAGCGTTGGGTCCCCCAATCAGCCCCAGCATTTT.

The V and J genes are TRBV14 and TRBJ2-1; TRBD2 matches at 11 bases. Germline CDR1 reads SGHDN; CDR2 reads FVKESK. V was clipped by 5 bases and J by 6 bases; unmatched bases: 6. This CDR3 region has 15 residues. The chain's CDR3 is CASSLLAGVLNEQFF. DNA of the CDR3: TGTGCCAGCAGCTTACTAGCGGGGGTCCTCAATGAGCAGTTCTTC.